This passage covers 14 T cell receptor beta chains from one sample sequenced in a study of STAT3 mutations in large granular lymphocyte leukemia. The method was immunoSEQ multiplex PCR; TCRdb's version includes in-frame clones alone and lacks a portion of them. The data hold 1,500 to 2,000 clones, with roughly 60% observed a single time. The antigens for these receptors are not known. The study, taken as a whole, reports: Every T-cell large granular lymphocyte leukemia patient had at least one immunodominant TCR beta clonotype.

Sequences were obtained from peripheral blood mononuclear cells. The receptors originated from a woman in her 70s with T-cell large granular lymphocyte leukemia. Some clones in this sample may be carry-over from other donors' samples.

The chain is built from TRBV27 and TRBJ1-2; D call uncertain. The CDR3 contains 15 residues. Germline loops: CDR1 MNHEY, CDR2 SMNVEV (reference sequence). The germline V and J ends were trimmed by 2 bases and 4 bases, with 14 bases remaining between them. DNA of the CDR3: TGTGCCAGCAGTTTACACCCAGTGGGCGTCTATGGCTACACCTTC. This encodes CASSLHPVGVYGYTF.

By frequency in the sample, this clone is large (0.1 to 1%). The rearrangement joins TRBV27 to TRBJ1-1, with 9 bases aligning to TRBD1. The J segment lost 4 bases and the V segment lost 5 bases, leaving 8 bases of the junction unmatched. The CDR3 totals 15 residues. Germline assignment: CDR1 MNHEY and CDR2 SMNVEV (reference sequence). Here the CDR3 reads CASSPSGQGGTEAFF. The CDR3 DNA follows: TGTGCCAGCAGTCCCTCGGGACAGGGAGGCACTGAAGCTTTCTTT.

The V call is TRBV18, the J call TRBJ1-1; 8 positions agree with TRBD1. Germline V gene sequence: CDR1 KGHSH, CDR2 LQKENI. The CDR3 loop spans 13 amino acids. V lost 2 bases to trimming and J lost 10 bases; unmatched junction nucleotides: 6. The CDR3: CASSPARGRRAFF. The DNA of the CDR3 is TGTGCCAGCTCACCAGCCAGGGGGCGCCGAGCTTTCTTT.

This clone was picked up a small number of times. The rearrangement joins TRBV18 to TRBJ2-7, with D unclear. The CDR3 has 11 residues. Germline V lookup: CDR1 KGHSH, CDR2 LQKENI. Trimming pared 2 bases from V and 3 bases from J, leaving 2 bases between. The CDR3 reads CASSPDYEQYF. The CDR3 coding sequence is TGTGCCAGCTCACCAGACTACGAGCAGTACTTC.

The count of this clone is one. This chain links TRBV29-1 with TRBJ1-2; TRBD1 agrees at 10 bases. The CDR3 totals 18 residues. V was pared by 7 bases and J by 4 bases, with 21 bases of the junction left unmatched. Germline lookup yields CDR1 SQVTM and CDR2 ANQGSEA. DNA of the CDR3: TGCAGCGCGGCGGCCCGAGGACAGGGGGGGACGGATACCTATGGCTACACCTTC. Translating gives CSAAARGQGGTDTYGYTF.

The chain carries TRBV18 and TRBJ1-5; no clear D gene. CDR3 size: 13 residues. Germline assignment: CDR1 KGHSH and CDR2 LQKENI. With 0 bases removed from V and 1 base from J, the gap between germline ends came to 1 base. CDR3 loop: CASSPPSNQPQHF. For the CDR3, the DNA is TGTGCCAGCTCACCACCCAGCAATCAGCCCCAGCATTTT.

This chain uses TRBV5-1 with TRBJ2-1; a possible D gene is TRBD1 (6 bases). The V end lost 5 bases, the J end lost 7 bases, and 19 bases lay between the germline ends. The CDR3 contains 15 residues. CDR1 and CDR2 (germline): SGHRS, YFSETQ. CDR3 in amino acids: CASREGGLLSNEQFF. In DNA form, the CDR3 reads TGCGCCAGCAGGGAAGGGGGTCTACTTTCGAATGAGCAGTTCTTC. Drawing the rest from reference TRBV5-1 and TRBJ2-1, the complete variable domain is KAGVTQTPRYLIKTRGQQVTLSCSPISGHRSVSWYQQTPGQGLQFLFEYFSETQRNKGNFPGRFSGRQFSNSRSEMNVSTLELGDSALYLCASREGGLLSNEQFFGPGTRLTVL.

The chain links TRBV30 to TRBJ1-2; D remains unclear. The germline V gene has CDR1 GTSNPN and CDR2 SVGIG (reference sequence). This CDR3 is 13 amino acids long. V was cut by 3 bases and J by 0 bases, with 8 bases left in between. CDR3 region: CAWSQRPNYGYTF. The DNA of the CDR3 is TGTGCCTGGAGCCAAAGACCTAACTATGGCTACACCTTC.

This clone has just a few counts. This sequence joins TRBV4-1 and TRBJ2-7; D possibly corresponds to TRBD2 (5 bases). Germline CDR1 reads MGHRA; CDR2 reads YSYEKL. CDR3 size: 15 residues. V lost 4 bases, J lost 4 bases, and 17 bases lay in between. In nucleotides, the CDR3 is TGCGCCAGCAGCCGCGACAACTATGGAGGATACGAGCAGTACTTC. Translating it yields CASSRDNYGGYEQYF.

J is TRBJ1-2 and V is TRBV29-1; D uncertain. The CDR3 loop spans 12 amino acids. V was shortened by 4 bases and J by 4 bases, with 10 bases between the two germline ends. Germline assignment: CDR1 SQVTM and CDR2 ANQGSEA. CDR3 amino acids: CSVGQNLYGYTF. CDR3 sequence (DNA): TGCAGCGTTGGGCAGAATCTCTATGGCTACACCTTC.

The rearrangement links TRBV18 to TRBJ1-2; TRBD1 might be the D (5 bases). The V gene's germline CDR1 is KGHSH and CDR2 LQKENI. The ends were cut back, 0 bases at V and 4 bases at J, with 12 bases in the middle. The CDR3 runs 15 residues. The CDR3 loop reads CASSPPGDGFYGYTF. The CDR3 DNA reads TGTGCCAGCTCACCACCCGGGGACGGTTTCTATGGCTACACCTTC.

V usage is TRBV4-1 and J usage is TRBJ1-1; D is perhaps TRBD1 (5 bases). Germline V CDR1 and CDR2: MGHRA, YSYEKL. V was shortened by 0 bases and J by 4 bases, with 15 bases between the two germline ends. The CDR3 loop spans 16 amino acids. The CDR3 DNA sequence: TGCGCCAGCAGCCAAGATCGGGCGGGGGACGGCACTGAAGCTTTCTTT. Protein: CASSQDRAGDGTEAFF.

The chain links TRBV30 to TRBJ2-5; no reliable D call. The germline gives CDR1 GTSNPN, CDR2 SVGIG (reference sequence). CDR3 length: 10 amino acids. Deletions cut 2 bases from V and 6 bases from J, with 4 bases between. The CDR3 DNA is TGTGCCTGGAGTACGAAGACCCAGTACTTC. Protein sequence: CAWSTKTQYF.

CDR3 nucleotides: TGTGCCAGCAGTCGGACAGGGTATAGCAATCAGCCCCAGCATTTT. This codes for CASSRTGYSNQPQHF. The V gene is TRBV6-6, the J gene TRBJ1-5; 8 bases fit TRBD1. J gave up 0 bases and V 5 bases, and 3 bases lay outside the gene matches. The germline gives CDR1 MNHNY, CDR2 SVGAGI (reference sequence). CDR3 length: 15 amino acids.